This is a list of T cell receptor beta chains from one sample in a study of CD8+ T cells in alopecia areata. Clones were sequenced by immunoSEQ multiplex PCR, and TCRdb holds only the in-frame ones, with some missing. The table shows some 180,000 clones, with about 56% occurring only once. What was sequenced was CD8+ T cells sorted from blood. All receptors come from a human donor in good health. CDR3s include the opening cysteine and the closing phenylalanine or tryptophan. The D gene is left open where the match is weak. Only part of the rows carry a size: once, few, many, or a class if the clone is expanded.

J: TRBJ2-5
V: TRBV6-5
D: -
size: -
CDR3: CASSGSGGKTQYF
DNA: TGTGCCAGCAGTGGTTCAGGGGGGAAGACCCAGTACTTC

J: TRBJ2-5
V: TRBV7-9
D: TRBD2
size: -
CDR3: CASNRNGGAGETQYF
DNA: TGTGCCAGCAACAGGAACGGGGGGGCCGGAGAGACCCAGTACTTC

J: TRBJ1-2
V: TRBV4-2
D: -
size: -
CDR3: CASSQDTTDRYGYTF
DNA: TGTGCCAGCAGCCAAGATACAACGGATCGCTATGGCTACACCTTC

J: TRBJ1-5
V: TRBV15
D: -
size: -
CDR3: CASLQGGNQPQHF
DNA: TGTGCCTCGTTACAAGGGGGCAATCAGCCCCAGCATTTT

J: TRBJ1-1
V: TRBV4-2
D: TRBD1
size: -
CDR3: CASTTTGPDTEAFF
DNA: TGTGCCAGCACCACGACAGGGCCGGACACTGAAGCTTTCTTT

J: TRBJ2-7
V: TRBV27
D: -
size: -
CDR3: CASSHYRAEQYF
DNA: TGTGCCAGCAGTCACTACAGGGCCGAGCAGTACTTC

J: TRBJ2-1
V: TRBV5-6
D: TRBD2
size: few
CDR3: CASSFGLAGGNEQFF
DNA: TGTGCCAGCAGCTTCGGACTAGCGGGGGGCAATGAGCAGTTCTTC

J: TRBJ2-3
V: TRBV7-3
D: TRBD1
size: -
CDR3: CASSLGTGGGDTQYF
DNA: TGTGCCAGCAGCTTAGGGACAGGGGGAGGAGATACGCAGTATTTT

J: TRBJ1-1
V: TRBV4-1
D: TRBD1
size: -
CDR3: CASSPQGAGNTEAFF
DNA: TGCGCCAGCAGCCCACAGGGGGCGGGGAACACTGAAGCTTTCTTT

J: TRBJ2-7
V: TRBV11-2
D: -
size: -
CDR3: CASSLNTYEQYF
DNA: TGTGCCAGCAGCCTTAATACCTACGAGCAGTACTTC

J: TRBJ2-5
V: TRBV7-6
D: -
size: -
CDR3: CASSKRDSYGETQYF
DNA: TGTGCCAGCAGCAAACGGGACTCCTACGGCGAGACCCAGTACTTC

J: TRBJ2-1
V: TRBV6-6
D: -
size: few
CDR3: CASSYGGPSYNEQFF
DNA: TGTGCCAGCAGTTACGGGGGCCCCTCCTACAATGAGCAGTTCTTC

J: TRBJ1-1
V: TRBV27
D: -
size: -
CDR3: CASSLAIMNTEAFF
DNA: TGTGCCAGCAGCTTGGCGATCATGAACACTGAAGCTTTCTTT

J: TRBJ2-3
V: TRBV7-9
D: -
size: -
CDR3: CASSLALPGTQYF
DNA: TGTGCCAGCAGCTTGGCCCTCCCGGGTACGCAGTATTTT

J: TRBJ2-7
V: TRBV2
D: -
size: -
CDR3: CASSPSSYEQYF
DNA: TGTGCCAGCAGCCCGAGCTCCTACGAGCAGTACTTC

J: TRBJ2-3
V: TRBV6-5
D: -
size: -
CDR3: CASSYGSPSTDTQYF
DNA: TGTGCCAGCAGTTACGGATCCCCAAGCACAGATACGCAGTATTTT